The rows below give T cell receptor beta chains drawn from one sample of a study of T-cell reconstitution after alpha-beta-depleted transplantation in children. MiXCR, applied by TCRdb to the PCR reads, yields one record per CDR3 protein. This sample carries 200,000 to 300,000 distinct CDR3 sequences, approximately 8% of them seen once, and the ten largest clones take nearly 6.5%. Sequenced material: PBMCs, mostly from graft donor cells, taken 180 days after TCRalphabeta/CD19-depleted stem cell transplant. These receptors were collected from a male patient under 18 who had a stem cell transplant for acute lymphoblastic leukemia, so the T cells may come from the graft donor. Both conserved end residues are part of each CDR3. The D gene is left open where the match is weak. The size of a clone is reported for some rows only, either as once, few or many, or as a class for expanded clones.

j_call	v_call	d_call	clone_size	cdr3_aa	cdr3_nt
TRBJ1-1	TRBV14	.	.	CASSQTGWYTEAFF	TGTGCCAGCAGCCAAACGGGTTGGTACACTGAAGCTTTCTTT
TRBJ2-4	TRBV5-1	.	many	CASSPVRGGDIQYF	TGCGCCAGCAGCCCTGTTAGGGGTGGAGACATTCAGTACTTC
TRBJ1-1	TRBV29-1	.	many	CSVGEGNTEAFF	TGCAGCGTTGGCGAAGGGAACACTGAAGCTTTCTTT
TRBJ2-7	TRBV20-1	TRBD2	few	CSARGTGGGVDYEQYF	TGCAGTGCTAGAGGAACGGGGGGGGGAGTGGATTACGAGCAGTACTTC
TRBJ2-2	TRBV6-4	.	many	CASSDPPGELFF	TGTGCCAGCAGTGACCCCCCCGGGGAGCTGTTTTTT
TRBJ1-1	TRBV3-1	.	many	CASSQAREAFF	TGTGCCAGCAGCCAAGCGAGGGAAGCTTTCTTT
TRBJ2-6	TRBV24-1	.	many	CATSQGGSGANVLTF	TGTGCCACCAGCCAGGGGGGAAGTGGGGCCAACGTCCTGACTTTC
TRBJ1-5	TRBV7-8	.	many	CASTRGPNQPQHF	TGTGCCAGCACCCGGGGGCCCAATCAGCCCCAGCATTTT
TRBJ2-2	TRBV29-1	.	many	CSVGGRTGELFF	TGCAGCGTTGGAGGCCGCACCGGGGAGCTGTTTTTT
TRBJ2-3	TRBV5-1	.	many	CASSLEDFRDTQYF	TGCGCCAGCAGCTTGGAAGACTTTAGGGATACGCAGTATTTT
TRBJ2-3	TRBV5-1	TRBD2	many	CASSTTSGALTSTDTQYF	TGCGCCAGCAGCACGACTAGCGGAGCCTTAACTAGCACAGATACGCAGTATTTT
TRBJ2-7	TRBV12-3/TRBV12-4	TRBD1	many	CASSLSRPGTGSHEQYF	TGTGCCAGCAGTTTGTCTAGGCCCGGGACAGGGAGCCACGAGCAGTACTTC
TRBJ2-5	TRBV10-3	.	many	CAISEPRTVGQETQYF	TGTGCCATCAGTGAGCCAAGGACAGTCGGCCAAGAGACCCAGTACTTC
TRBJ1-5	TRBV5-1	TRBD1	many	CASSGDRPSNQPQHF	TGCGCCAGCAGCGGGGACAGACCTAGCAATCAGCCCCAGCATTTT
TRBJ2-7	TRBV12-3/TRBV12-4	TRBD1	few	CASSRRDRTYEQYF	TGTGCCAGCAGTCGCCGGGACAGGACCTACGAGCAGTACTTC
TRBJ1-4	TRBV12-3/TRBV12-4	.	many	CASSPGIMGEKLFF	TGTGCCAGCAGCCCAGGGATCATGGGTGAAAAACTGTTTTTT
TRBJ1-1	TRBV3-1	.	many	CASSRTRGRNAEAFF	TGTGCCAGCAGCCGCACCAGGGGAAGGAACGCTGAAGCTTTCTTT
TRBJ2-1	TRBV25-1	TRBD2	many	CATGLAGGRNEQFF	TGTGCCACCGGACTAGCGGGGGGGCGCAATGAGCAGTTCTTC
TRBJ2-3	TRBV6-1	TRBD2	many	CASSEGTSGRTDTQYF	TGTGCCAGCAGTGAAGGCACTAGCGGCCGCACAGATACGCAGTATTTT
TRBJ1-5	TRBV6-5	TRBD1	many	CASSSTGSGNQPQHF	TGTGCCAGCAGTTCGACAGGGTCTGGCAATCAGCCCCAGCATTTT
TRBJ1-2	TRBV12-3/TRBV12-4	TRBD1	many	CASSLWTGGAETYGYTF	TGTGCCAGCAGTCTCTGGACAGGGGGCGCGGAAACCTATGGCTACACCTTC
TRBJ2-3	TRBV15	TRBD2	few	CATSRDPTSGSRADTQYF	TGTGCCACCAGCAGAGATCCCACTAGCGGGAGTCGGGCAGATACGCAGTATTTT
TRBJ2-1	TRBV3-1	TRBD1	many	CASSQDLGTGPYNEQFF	TGTGCCAGCAGCCAAGATCTTGGGACAGGGCCCTACAATGAGCAGTTCTTC
TRBJ2-7	TRBV5-5	.	many	CASSSIAYEQYF	TGTGCCAGCAGCTCGATTGCCTACGAGCAGTACTTC
TRBJ1-3	TRBV7-9	.	many	CASISRGTGNTIYF	TGTGCCAGCATCTCGAGGGGGACTGGAAACACCATATATTTT
TRBJ1-3	TRBV5-1	.	few	CASRRGDSGNTIYF	TGCGCCAGCCGAAGGGGGGACTCTGGAAACACCATATATTTT
TRBJ2-1	TRBV20-1	.	many	CSAPAIGTPYNEQFF	TGCAGTGCCCCGGCGATCGGGACGCCTTACAATGAGCAGTTCTTC
TRBJ1-6	TRBV7-2	TRBD1	many	CASSLEGASSPLHF	TGTGCCAGCAGCTTAGAGGGGGCAAGTTCACCCCTCCACTTT
TRBJ1-1	TRBV25-1	.	many	CASRGGWVMNTEAFF	TGTGCCAGCAGAGGAGGGTGGGTGATGAACACTGAAGCTTTCTTT
TRBJ2-4	TRBV25-1	.	many	CASSEGGVAVAKNIQYF	TGTGCCAGCAGTGAAGGGGGTGTGGCGGTAGCCAAAAACATTCAGTACTTC
TRBJ1-2	TRBV5-1	.	.	CASSGTGRGDGYTF	TGCGCCAGCAGCGGAACAGGGCGCGGGGATGGCTACACCTTC
TRBJ2-2	TRBV12-3/TRBV12-4	.	many	CASSFTANTGELFF	TGTGCCAGCAGTTTCACAGCGAACACCGGGGAGCTGTTTTTT
TRBJ1-5	TRBV7-8	.	many	CASSGARGGRYQPQHF	TGTGCCAGCAGCGGGGCAAGGGGGGGGAGATACCAGCCCCAGCATTTT
TRBJ2-3	TRBV11-1	.	many	CASSSSRSTGPTDTQYF	TGTGCCAGCAGCTCCAGCAGGTCCACAGGGCCCACAGATACGCAGTATTTT
TRBJ1-2	TRBV5-1	.	many	CASSLGPPPNYGYTF	TGCGCCAGCAGCTTGGGCCCACCCCCCAACTATGGCTACACCTTC
TRBJ1-5	TRBV29-1	.	many	CSVSTGHSNQPQHF	TGCAGCGTGTCGACAGGACATAGCAATCAGCCCCAGCATTTT
TRBJ2-5	TRBV3-1	TRBD1	.	CATSLSRGREETQYF	TGTGCCACCAGCCTCTCCAGGGGGAGAGAAGAGACCCAGTACTTC
TRBJ2-2	TRBV12-3/TRBV12-4	TRBD1	many	CASSPDRGLAGELFF	TGTGCCAGCAGCCCGGACAGGGGTTTAGCCGGGGAGCTGTTTTTT
TRBJ2-7	TRBV10-3	TRBD1	many	CAISSDATGQGYEQYF	TGTGCCATCAGCTCAGACGCCACGGGACAGGGTTACGAGCAGTACTTC
TRBJ2-2	TRBV14	TRBD1	few	CASSYTPGTVNTGELFF	TGTGCCAGCAGCTACACTCCCGGGACAGTTAACACCGGGGAGCTGTTTTTT
TRBJ2-7	TRBV29-1	TRBD2	many	CSVEWGAGGPHEQYF	TGCAGCGTTGAATGGGGGGCGGGAGGGCCCCACGAGCAGTACTTC
TRBJ2-5	TRBV7-3	TRBD2	.	CASSPGLAGLQETQYF	TGTGCCAGCAGCCCCGGACTAGCGGGGCTACAAGAGACCCAGTACTTC